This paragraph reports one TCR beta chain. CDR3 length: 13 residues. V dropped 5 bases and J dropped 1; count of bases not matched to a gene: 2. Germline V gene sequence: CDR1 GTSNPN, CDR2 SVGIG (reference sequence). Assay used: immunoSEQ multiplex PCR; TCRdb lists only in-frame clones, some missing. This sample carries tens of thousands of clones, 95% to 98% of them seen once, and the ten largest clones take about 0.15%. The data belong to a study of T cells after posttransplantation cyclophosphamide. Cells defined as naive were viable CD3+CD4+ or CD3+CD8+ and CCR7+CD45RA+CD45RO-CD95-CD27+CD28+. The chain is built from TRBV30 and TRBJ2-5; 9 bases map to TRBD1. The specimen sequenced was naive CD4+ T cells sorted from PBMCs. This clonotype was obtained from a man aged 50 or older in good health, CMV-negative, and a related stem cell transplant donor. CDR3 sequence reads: CAWDRGFQETQYF. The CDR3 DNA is TGTGCCTGGGACAGGGGGTTCCAAGAGACCCAGTACTTC.